Detailed here is one TCR beta chain. Donors had localized lung adenocarcinoma, a non-small cell lung cancer. This sample was taken from a study of CD4 and CD8 cells across lung adenocarcinoma regions. TCRdb reanalysed the PCR reads using MiXCR and keeps one entry per CDR3 protein. The sample has more than 9,000 distinct CDR3 sequences; roughly half are singletons. The sample was CD4+ T cells from the margin of a lung tumor. This sequence was found in a male donor with lung adenocarcinoma. The CD4 and CD8 labels of this study may be unreliable.

CDR3 residues: CASSYDLDSGQNYGYTF. CDR3 DNA: TGTGCCAGCAGTTACGATCTGGACAGCGGGCAGAACTATGGCTACACCTTC. J is TRBJ1-2 and V is TRBV6-5; D is perhaps TRBD1 (6 bases). Germline CDR1 MNHEY, CDR2 SVGAGI. The germline V and J ends were trimmed by 2 bases and 2 bases, with 18 bases remaining between them. The CDR3 spans 17 residues.